The 24 T cell receptor beta chains presented below share a single source sample, sequenced in a study of cytomegalovirus exposure and HLA in healthy donors (dated by TCRdb to about 2017). Library method: the immunoSEQ multiplex PCR assay. Entries here come from immuneACCESS through TCRdb and include only in-frame sequences with V and J called. Some clones fail to appear in such tables; in the studies checked, an unresolved V gene covers under half of the shortfall, and the cause of the remainder is unknown. The sample profile shows about 180,000 clones; 85% of them were found once. The ten largest clones represent around a sixth of the sample. The material sequenced was PBMCs. Receptors were obtained from a man between 18 and 29 years old in good health and CMV-seropositive.

The chain uses TRBV7-9 and TRBJ2-3; D is perhaps TRBD2 (5 bases). This CDR3 is 14 amino acids long. Trimming stripped 7 bases from V and 3 bases from J, with 14 bases between. CDR1 and CDR2 from the germline V gene are SEHNR and FQNEAQ (reference sequence). CDR3 in amino acids: CASTPGSWTDTQYF. For the CDR3, the DNA is TGTGCCAGCACCCCTGGGAGCTGGACAGATACGCAGTATTTT.

The gene calls are TRBV27 and TRBJ2-7, with TRBD1 matching 12 bases. Losses at the gene ends were 0 bases for V and 7 bases for J; bases not matched to a gene: 10. The CDR3 extends over 17 amino acids. The germline gives CDR1 MNHEY, CDR2 SMNVEV (reference sequence). CDR3 nucleotide sequence: TGTGCCAGCAGTTTATCTCCACCGGGACAGGGGGCGCAAGAGCAGTACTTC. It specifies CASSLSPPGQGAQEQYF.

The chain carries TRBV7-9 and TRBJ2-7; TRBD2 matches 7 bases. The CDR3 loop spans 15 amino acids. Germline lookup yields CDR1 SEHNR and CDR2 FQNEAQ (reference sequence). Unmatched junction bases numbered 11, after V lost 5 bases and J lost 4 bases. CDR3 DNA sequence: TGTGCCAGCAGCCATAACATAGGGACTATTTACGAGCAGTACTTC. This encodes CASSHNIGTIYEQYF.

The CDR3 is CASSGALGKLFF. The CDR3 nucleotides read TGTGCCAGCAGCGGGGCCCTGGGAAAACTGTTTTTT. The chain uses TRBV5-6 and TRBJ1-4, with D possibly being TRBD1 (5 bases). Looked up from germline, CDR1 is SGHDT and CDR2 is YYEEEE. CDR3 length: 12 residues. V lost 4 bases and J 10 bases, leaving 11 bases between the germline ends.

This clone appeared a few times. V gene TRBV9 combines with J gene TRBJ1-2, with unresolved D. V was shortened by 6 bases and J by 5 bases, with 11 bases between the two germline ends. The germline CDR1 and CDR2 sequences are SGDLS and YYNGEE. This CDR3 has 12 residues. DNA of the CDR3: TGTGCCAGCACAGGCCCCGCTTATGGCTACACCTTC. It yields the protein CASTGPAYGYTF.

This clone was picked up a small number of times. In nucleotides, the CDR3 is TGTGCCAGCAGCTTGGCCGGGTTAGGGGGCTACTATGGCTACACCTTC. Encoded protein: CASSLAGLGGYYGYTF. The chain employs TRBV5-5 and TRBJ1-2, with 7 bases that match TRBD1. This CDR3 is 16 amino acids long. The V segment lost 0 bases and the J segment 3 bases; nucleotides outside the gene matches: 8. The germline gives CDR1 SGHKS, CDR2 YYEKEE (reference sequence).

The chain joins TRBV6-5 to TRBJ2-3; 7 bases align to TRBD2. This CDR3 has 15 residues. V trimming: 2 bases; J trimming: 3 bases; junction bases outside the gene matches: 5. CDR1 is MNHEY and CDR2 is SVGAGI in the germline V gene. CDR3 bases: TGTGCCAGCAGTTACGGCGGGGGTACAACAGATACGCAGTATTTT. Translation gives CASSYGGGTTDTQYF.

DNA for the CDR3: TGTGCCTGGAGTACGCGGACAGGGGCTCGCGAGCAGTACTTC. Its protein is CAWSTRTGAREQYF. The chain combines TRBV30 with TRBJ2-7, with 9 bases that match TRBD1. Germline trimming cut 2 bases from V and 6 bases from J; bases unmatched to any gene: 8. This CDR3 has 14 residues. Germline V gives CDR1 GTSNPN, CDR2 SVGIG (reference sequence).

The chain recombines TRBV7-6 with TRBJ2-7; TRBD1 matches 10 bases. The J segment lost 6 bases and the V segment lost 4 bases, leaving 9 bases of the junction unmatched. The CDR3 has 15 amino acids. Germline-derived CDR1 and CDR2 are SGHVS and FNYEAQ. DNA for the CDR3: TGTGCCAGCAGCTCAGGACAGGGGGGGCCCATCGAGCAGTACTTC. This gives the protein CASSSGQGGPIEQYF.

The V call is TRBV4-1, the J call TRBJ1-2; 7 bases fit TRBD1. The CDR3 spans 14 residues. Trimming cost V 4 bases and J 4 bases; bases outside gene matches: 6. CDR1 MGHRA and CDR2 YSYEKL come from the germline V gene. CDR3 sequence: CASSRGQMIYGYTF. The DNA of the CDR3 is TGCGCCAGCAGCCGGGGACAGATGATCTATGGCTACACCTTC.

The genes are TRBV6-6 and TRBJ1-1; 7 nucleotides line up with TRBD1. There are 12 residues in the CDR3. The ends lost 7 bases at V and 10 bases at J; junction bases unmatched: 9. Germline CDR1 reads MNHNY; CDR2 reads SVGAGI (reference sequence). CDR3 sequence (DNA): TGTGCCAGCACGCCGTCAGGGGGAAGAGCTTTCTTT. Translated, it gives CASTPSGGRAFF.

This chain connects TRBV6-1 to TRBJ2-7, with D uncertain. The CDR3 has 14 residues. With 3 bases removed from V and 2 bases from J, the gap between germline ends came to 11 bases. CDR1 and CDR2 (germline): MNHNS, SASEGT. CDR3 region: CASSDGQVAYEQYF. The DNA of the CDR3 is TGTGCCAGCAGTGATGGCCAGGTGGCCTACGAGCAGTACTTC.

The chain is built from TRBV12-5 and TRBJ2-7; TRBD2 agrees at 10 bases. With V trimmed by 4 bases and J by 4 bases, 22 bases remained unmatched. The CDR3 spans 20 residues. Germline lookup yields CDR1 LGHNT and CDR2 FRNRAP. This chain's CDR3 is CASGSTLTRGRAGGRYEQYF. The CDR3 nucleotides read TGTGCTAGTGGTTCCACCCTCACTCGGGGGCGAGCGGGGGGGCGTTACGAGCAGTACTTC.

V is TRBV9 and J is TRBJ2-3; no reliable D call. Germline V gives CDR1 SGDLS, CDR2 YYNGEE. The CDR3 loop spans 16 amino acids. Trimming took 0 bases from V and 0 from J, leaving 11 bases between them. The CDR3 DNA is TGTGCCAGCAGCGTAGGCCGAGACTTTAGCACAGATACGCAGTATTTT. Amino acids: CASSVGRDFSTDTQYF.

The V call is TRBV28, the J call TRBJ2-2; perhaps TRBD2 as D (6 bases). Trimming removed 5 bases at V and 4 bases at J, with 17 bases between. CDR1 and CDR2 (germline): MDHEN, SYDVKM. This CDR3 is 16 amino acids long. The CDR3 nucleotides are TGTGCCAGCAGTCGGGACTTCTCCCGAACCACCGGGGAGCTGTTTTTT. It translates to CASSRDFSRTTGELFF.

CDR3 coding DNA: TGTGCCAGCAGCTTACAGCTAGGGGCTTACAATGAGCAGTTCTTC. Protein: CASSLQLGAYNEQFF. The chain employs TRBV7-9 and TRBJ2-1; a possible D gene is TRBD1 (5 bases). This CDR3 spans 15 amino acids. Trimming shortened V by 2 bases and J by 4 bases, and 12 bases separated the two germline ends. Germline CDR1 SEHNR, CDR2 FQNEAQ (reference sequence). The whole variable domain, remainder taken from reference TRBV7-9 and TRBJ2-1, is DTGVSQNPRHKITKRGQNVTFRCDPISEHNRLYWYRQTLGQGPEFLTYFQNEAQLEKSRLLSDRFSAERPKGSFSTLEIQRTEQGDSAMYLCASSLQLGAYNEQFFGPGTRLTVL.

The rearrangement links TRBV5-6 to TRBJ2-7; 8 bases map to TRBD2. The CDR3 is 15 residues long. CDR1 and CDR2 from the germline V gene are SGHDT and YYEEEE. J gave up 6 bases and V 1 base, and 9 bases lay outside the gene matches. CDR3 loop: CASSLRVAGPGEQYF. Written as DNA, the CDR3 is TGTGCCAGCAGCTTGAGAGTAGCGGGACCGGGCGAGCAGTACTTC. The full variable domain, rest sourced from reference TRBV5-6 and TRBJ2-7, is DAGVTQSPTHLIKTRGQQVTLRCSPKSGHDTVSWYQQALGQGPQFIFQYYEEEERQRGNFPDRFSGHQFPNYSSELNVNALLLGDSALYLCASSLRVAGPGEQYFGPGTRLTVT.

This chain links TRBV10-3 with TRBJ1-1; TRBD1 aligns across 9 bases. Trimming took 6 bases from V and 5 from J; bases not matched to a gene: 4. The CDR3 spans 13 residues. CDR1 is ENHRY, CDR2 SYGVKD, per germline. This CDR3 reads CAIRDDRGTEAFF. The CDR3 bases are TGTGCCATCAGGGATGACAGGGGGACTGAAGCTTTCTTT.

This chain links TRBV6-5 with TRBJ2-5, with 11 bases identical to TRBD1. Germline trimming cut 7 bases from V and 0 bases from J; bases unmatched to any gene: 4. This CDR3 is built from 15 residues. The germline V gene has CDR1 MNHEY and CDR2 SVGAGI. Written as DNA, the CDR3 is TGTGCCAGCAAACGGACAGGGGGCGACCAAGAGACCCAGTACTTC. Translated: CASKRTGGDQETQYF.

V usage is TRBV6-5 and J usage is TRBJ1-2; TRBD1 agrees at 8 bases. The V gene's germline CDR1 is MNHEY and CDR2 SVGAGI. The CDR3 length is 14 residues. The V segment lost 0 bases and the J segment 8 bases; nucleotides outside the gene matches: 5. CDR3 sequence reads: CASSYSGTGEGYTF. CDR3 sequence (DNA): TGTGCCAGCAGTTACTCCGGGACAGGAGAAGGCTACACCTTC.

This rearrangement joins TRBV9 to TRBJ2-1, with 10 nucleotides matching TRBD2. The CDR3 covers 19 residues. With V trimmed by 0 bases and J by 0 bases, 9 bases remained unmatched. The germline gives CDR1 SGDLS, CDR2 YYNGEE. This chain's CDR3 is CASSVGLAGAGSSYNEQFF. The CDR3 DNA is TGTGCCAGCAGCGTAGGGCTAGCGGGGGCTGGTTCCTCCTACAATGAGCAGTTCTTC.

This chain links TRBV2 with TRBJ2-5, with D unresolved. Germline V gives CDR1 SNHLY, CDR2 FYNNEI. Trimming stripped 3 bases from V and 5 bases from J, with 16 bases between. The CDR3 has 15 residues. DNA for the CDR3: TGTGCCAGCAGTGAGAGCTACTACCCACGGGAGACCCAGTACTTC. Translating gives CASSESYYPRETQYF.

The J gene is TRBJ1-2, the V gene TRBV27; 9 bases agree with TRBD1. V gave up 4 bases and J gave up 5 bases; unmatched junction bases: 11. The CDR3 is 16 residues long. CDR1 and CDR2 from the germline V gene are MNHEY and SMNVEV (reference sequence). The CDR3: CASSSIRDRDRYGYTF. The CDR3 DNA reads as TGTGCCAGCAGTTCGATAAGGGACAGGGACAGATATGGCTACACCTTC.

A single count supports this clone. J is TRBJ2-1 and V is TRBV11-1; 10 nucleotides agree with TRBD2. V lost 5 bases to trimming and J lost 6 bases; unmatched junction nucleotides: 4. This CDR3 has 14 residues. From germline, CDR1 is SGHAT and CDR2 FQDESV (reference sequence). CDR3 nucleotide sequence: TGTGCCAGCAGCGAAAAGCGGGAGGGCAATGAGCAGTTCTTC. Translated, it gives CASSEKREGNEQFF.